This TCR beta chain originates from a study of yellow fever vaccine responses in identical twins. Study results and limitations: Twins showed a vaccine T cell response that reportedly seemed partly convergent, partly personalized.

MiXCR, applied by TCRdb to the RT-PCR reads, yields one record per CDR3 protein. In the table there are over 100 distinct CDR3 sequences, approximately 61% of which are singletons. As regards this clonotype: The target antigen is unknown.

Germline V lookup: CDR1 SQVTM, CDR2 ANQGSEA. This CDR3 is built from 13 residues. Trimming removed 7 bases from V and 7 bases from J, with 16 bases in between. The sequence derives from a woman aged 18-30 years who received the yellow fever vaccine. The V and J genes are TRBV29-1 and TRBJ1-4; possibly TRBD1 for D (5 bases). The specimen was T cells from blood (PBMCs), unsorted or a sorted subset (not recorded which), collected before or after yellow fever vaccination (not recorded which). This CDR3 is CSARGGEGEKLFF. The CDR3 DNA is TGCAGCGCCCGTGGAGGGGAGGGTGAAAAACTGTTTTTT.